The 32 T cell receptor beta chains reported below all come from one sample, sequenced in a study of CD8 T cells in ankylosing spondylitis. Overall study findings and caveats: Apparently characteristic of ankylosing spondylitis blood was a TCR beta motif (about eight highly homologous variants).

TCRdb passed the 5' RACE reads through MiXCR, listing each CDR3 protein once. This table has some 840,000 distinct CDR3 sequences, about 11% appearing once. These receptors lack a known antigen. Input material: blood, either unsorted or a sorted T cell fraction (not recorded which). These TCRs come from a male donor with ankylosing spondylitis.

This clonotype was seen ten or more times. V is TRBV20-1 and J is TRBJ2-7; the match to TRBD2 covers 7 bases. Germline loops: CDR1 DFQATT, CDR2 SNEGSKA (reference sequence). V gave up 3 bases and J gave up 0 bases; unmatched junction bases: 2. The CDR3 spans 13 residues. Here the CDR3 reads CSASGRRSYEQYF. In nucleotides, the CDR3 is TGCAGTGCTAGCGGGAGGCGCTCCTACGAGCAGTACTTC.

This clonotype has a count of ten or more. The rearrangement joins TRBV20-1 to TRBJ1-1; D might be TRBD1 (6 bases). Trimming removed 3 bases from V and 1 base from J, with 9 bases in between. The CDR3 sequence is 13 residues long. Germline CDR1 is DFQATT and CDR2 is SNEGSKA (reference sequence). Here the CDR3 reads CSARQGSNTEAFF. The CDR3 coding sequence is TGCAGTGCTAGGCAGGGGTCGAACACTGAAGCTTTCTTT.

This clonotype has a handful of counts. V gene TRBV6-2 or TRBV6-3 combines with J gene TRBJ2-3, with a tentative D call TRBD2 (6 bases). This CDR3 has 16 residues. V was clipped by 6 bases and J by 2 bases, with 18 bases between them. The V gene's germline CDR1 is MNHEY and CDR2 SVGEGT. The CDR3 reads CASRGLRGILTDTQYF. CDR3 coding DNA: TGTGCCAGCAGGGGGCTTCGCGGGATTCTCACAGATACGCAGTATTTT.

This clonotype is a singleton in its sample. The J gene is TRBJ2-5, the V gene TRBV18; D ambiguous. V gave up 4 bases and J gave up 1 base, with 10 bases separating them. This CDR3 is built from 14 residues. Germline lookup yields CDR1 KGHSH and CDR2 LQKENI. The CDR3 nucleotides are TGTGCCAGCTCACTTTCAAACATCCAAGAGACCCAGTACTTC. Its protein product is CASSLSNIQETQYF.

This clonotype was seen a handful of times. The genes are TRBV20-1 and TRBJ1-2, with D unresolved. Trimming stripped 6 bases from V and 2 bases from J, with 7 bases between. Germline CDR1 reads DFQATT; CDR2 reads SNEGSKA (reference sequence). The CDR3 is made up of 11 amino acids. CDR3 in DNA: TGCAGTGCCACGGTGAACTATGGCTACACCTTC. Its protein product is CSATVNYGYTF.

This clonotype was detected a few times. This chain links TRBV24-1 with TRBJ1-4; D ambiguous. This CDR3 has 14 residues. Germline V CDR1 and CDR2: KGHDR, SFDVKD. The germline V and J ends were trimmed by 3 bases and 8 bases, with 12 bases remaining between them. Here the CDR3 reads CATSDRSDGEKLFF. The CDR3 nucleotides read TGTGCCACCAGTGATCGATCCGACGGGGAAAAACTGTTTTTT.

V gene TRBV6-5 combines with J gene TRBJ2-3; D not certain. V lost 4 bases and J 0 bases, leaving 8 bases between the germline ends. Germline assignment: CDR1 MNHEY and CDR2 SVGAGI. The CDR3 contains 14 residues. The chain's CDR3 is CASSFLPSTDTQYF. CDR3 coding DNA: TGTGCCAGCAGTTTTCTACCCAGCACAGATACGCAGTATTTT.

CDR3 sequence: CASSQGLIGTEAFF. In nucleotides, the CDR3 is TGCGCCAGCAGCCAGGGGCTTATTGGGACTGAAGCTTTCTTT. The chain uses TRBV5-1 and TRBJ1-1, with D tentatively TRBD1 (6 bases). The germline V gene encodes CDR1 SGHRS and CDR2 YFSETQ. This CDR3 has 14 residues. V lost 4 bases and J lost 5, with 15 bases in between.

This clonotype has ten or more counts. The chain has TRBV12-3 or TRBV12-4 and TRBJ2-7, with D perhaps matching TRBD2 (6 bases). This CDR3 has 15 residues. With 7 bases removed from V and 0 bases from J, the gap between germline ends came to 16 bases. CDR3 DNA sequence: TGTGCCAGCACCCGTTTTGGAGGGACCTCCTACGAGCAGTACTTC. This codes for CASTRFGGTSYEQYF.

The chain is built from TRBV10-3 and TRBJ2-7; unclear D gene. The CDR3 extends over 13 amino acids. Trimming removed 8 bases at V and 2 bases at J, with 13 bases between. CDR1 and CDR2 from the germline V gene are ENHRY and SYGVKD. CDR3 sequence reads: CAIAGNGAYEQYF. The CDR3, as DNA: TGTGCCATCGCAGGCAATGGGGCCTACGAGCAGTACTTC.

There are many counts of this clonotype. The rearrangement joins TRBV6-5 to TRBJ1-5, with D unclear. The CDR3 has 13 residues. The germline gives CDR1 MNHEY, CDR2 SVGAGI. The V and J ends lost 2 bases and 5 bases respectively, with 7 bases between them. The CDR3 is CASSYLAHQPQHF. As DNA, the CDR3 is TGTGCCAGCAGTTACCTCGCTCATCAGCCCCAGCATTTT.

This clonotype was observed many times. This chain joins TRBV7-3 and TRBJ1-1; the D gene is possibly TRBD1 (6 bases). Germline CDR1 and CDR2: SGHTA and FQGTGA. V gave up 7 bases and J gave up 8 bases, with 17 bases separating them. The CDR3 is made up of 13 amino acids. CDR3 bases: TGTGCCAGCACCTCGAGGGGGATGGAAGAAGCTTTCTTT. Amino acids: CASTSRGMEEAFF.

A few counts support this clonotype. The rearrangement links TRBV27 to TRBJ2-5; the match to TRBD2 covers 11 bases. CDR1 is MNHEY and CDR2 is SMNVEV in the germline V gene (reference sequence). V dropped 1 base and J dropped 5; count of bases not matched to a gene: 9. The CDR3 extends over 17 amino acids. CDR3 coding DNA: TGTGCCAGCAGTTTATTTAGCGGGAGGGGAGGAGGGGAGACCCAGTACTTC. It yields the protein CASSLFSGRGGGETQYF.

This clonotype came up many times. The chain is built from TRBV5-1 and TRBJ1-6; maybe TRBD1 (5 bases). Germline V gene sequence: CDR1 SGHRS, CDR2 YFSETQ. V was clipped by 0 bases and J by 6 bases, with 7 bases between them. The CDR3 runs 14 residues. This CDR3 reads CASSLEGVNSPLHF. The CDR3 DNA follows: TGCGCCAGCAGCTTGGAAGGGGTTAATTCACCCCTCCACTTT.

This clonotype was seen only a few times. The chain combines TRBV6-5 with TRBJ2-3, with TRBD1 matching over 7 bases. CDR3 length equals 16 residues. Trimming took 4 bases from V and 4 from J; bases not matched to a gene: 11. Germline V CDR1 and CDR2: MNHEY, SVGAGI. CDR3 region: CASSWGRRQGADTQYF. The CDR3 coding sequence is TGTGCCAGCAGTTGGGGGCGCAGACAGGGCGCAGATACGCAGTATTTT.

The genes are TRBV6-5 and TRBJ1-2; D remains ambiguous. Germline values: CDR1 MNHEY, CDR2 SVGAGI. This CDR3 contains 13 residues. The germline V and J ends were trimmed by 2 bases and 7 bases, with 11 bases remaining between them. CDR3 nucleotide sequence: TGTGCCAGCAGTTACCGATCGGGCGCTGGCTACACCTTC. This sequence encodes CASSYRSGAGYTF.

The chain has TRBV4-1 and TRBJ1-2, with no clear D. The CDR3 sequence is 14 residues long. Germline V CDR1 and CDR2: MGHRA, YSYEKL. Trimming shortened V by 5 bases and J by 8 bases, and 18 bases separated the two germline ends. This CDR3 reads CASSADYTERGYTF. Here the CDR3 DNA reads TGCGCCAGCAGCGCTGACTACACTGAGCGGGGCTACACCTTC.

This clonotype was observed many times. The V gene is TRBV7-2, the J gene TRBJ1-1; no firm D call. The CDR3 consists of 15 residues. Trimming cost V 7 bases and J 0 bases, with 15 bases left between them. The germline CDR1 and CDR2 sequences are SGHTA and FQGNSA. CDR3 protein: CASNHRERLNTEAFF. CDR3 DNA: TGTGCCAGCAACCATAGAGAGAGGCTGAACACTGAAGCTTTCTTT. The full variable domain, completed using reference TRBV7-2 and TRBJ1-1, is GAGVSQSPSNKVTEKGKDVELRCDPISGHTALYWYRQSLGQGLEFLIYFQGNSAPDKSGLPSDRFSAERTGGSVSTLTIQRTQQEDSAVYLCASNHRERLNTEAFFGQGTRLTVV.

This clonotype turned up a few times. CDR3 protein: CSALGGDRRNNEQFF. The CDR3 DNA reads TGCAGTGCTTTGGGGGGCGACAGGAGGAACAATGAGCAGTTCTTC. The gene calls are TRBV20-1 and TRBJ2-1, with D perhaps being TRBD1 or TRBD2 (6 bases each). The V end lost 5 bases, the J end lost 5 bases, and 19 bases lay between the germline ends. The V gene's germline CDR1 is DFQATT and CDR2 SNEGSKA (reference sequence). The CDR3 sequence is 15 residues long.

This clonotype was found many times. This chain links TRBV24-1 with TRBJ2-1; D not certain. The CDR3 is 15 residues long. Germline lookup yields CDR1 KGHDR and CDR2 SFDVKD. The ends were cut back, 5 bases at V and 5 bases at J, with 15 bases in the middle. The CDR3 coding sequence is TGTGCCACCAGTGCCCGGGTCCCACGGGACAATGAGCAGTTCTTC. Translated: CATSARVPRDNEQFF.

The CDR3 DNA is TGCGCCAGCAGCCAAGGAAAGGGGGGCCGCGGCGGTTACAATGAGCAGTTCTTC. It codes for CASSQGKGGRGGYNEQFF. The V and J genes are TRBV4-3 and TRBJ2-1; D is perhaps TRBD1 or TRBD2 (6 bases each). CDR1 is LGHNA, CDR2 YSLEER, per germline. The CDR3 has 18 residues. Deletions cut 1 base from V and 4 bases from J, with 20 bases between.

This clonotype came up a few times. The gene calls are TRBV18 and TRBJ2-1; D is unresolved. Germline lookup yields CDR1 KGHSH and CDR2 LQKENI. The CDR3 has 16 amino acids. The ends were cut back, 3 bases at V and 4 bases at J, with 16 bases in the middle. Here the CDR3 reads CASSPLAEITYNEQFF. The DNA for the CDR3 is TGTGCCAGCTCACCTCTGGCGGAGATAACTTACAATGAGCAGTTCTTC.

This clonotype has just a few counts. This rearrangement joins TRBV9 to TRBJ2-1; perhaps TRBD2 as D (6 bases). The CDR3 has 14 amino acids. The germline CDR1 and CDR2 sequences are SGDLS and YYNGEE. Trimming stripped 1 base from V and 8 bases from J, with 13 bases between. This CDR3 is CASSVRHGGDEQFF. CDR3 sequence (DNA): TGTGCCAGCAGCGTAAGACACGGAGGGGATGAGCAGTTCTTC.

This clonotype was seen a handful of times. V and J are TRBV28 and TRBJ1-5; TRBD1 is a possible D gene (5 bases). Deletions cut 7 bases from V and 1 base from J, with 14 bases between. CDR1 and CDR2 from the germline V gene are MDHEN and SYDVKM. The CDR3 has 15 residues. The chain's CDR3 is CASKERGRSNQPQHF. The CDR3 DNA reads TGTGCCAGCAAGGAAAGGGGAAGAAGCAATCAGCCCCAGCATTTT.

This clonotype turned up a few times. V usage is TRBV20-1 and J usage is TRBJ2-7, with 8 nucleotides matching TRBD1. The trim removed 2 bases at V and 5 bases at J, leaving 5 bases unmatched. The germline gives CDR1 DFQATT, CDR2 SNEGSKA (reference sequence). This CDR3 is built from 13 residues. CDR3 loop: CSARQGARNEQYF. The DNA of the CDR3 is TGCAGTGCTAGACAGGGGGCGAGAAACGAGCAGTACTTC.

This clonotype was recorded at least ten times. This chain joins TRBV29-1 and TRBJ2-2, with TRBD2 as a possible D gene (6 bases). The CDR3 runs 15 residues. V lost 4 bases to trimming and J lost 0 bases, with 12 bases between them. Germline assignment: CDR1 SQVTM and CDR2 ANQGSEA. The DNA of the CDR3 is TGCAGCGTTGGAAGAAGCGGGTCGAACACCGGGGAGCTGTTTTTT. Translating gives CSVGRSGSNTGELFF.

This clonotype has at least ten counts. The CDR3: CASSYPKGQGRGEQFF. DNA of the CDR3: TGTGCCAGCAGTTATCCAAAGGGCCAAGGACGGGGTGAGCAGTTCTTC. The rearrangement joins TRBV6-5 to TRBJ2-1, with D possibly matching TRBD2 (5 bases). V lost 3 bases to trimming and J lost 9 bases, with 21 bases between them. The CDR3 is 16 amino acids. Germline V gene lookup returns CDR1 MNHEY and CDR2 SVGAGI.

The chain employs TRBV29-1 and TRBJ2-1; D gene unclear. Trimming cost V 7 bases and J 0 bases, with 16 bases left between them. The germline gives CDR1 SQVTM, CDR2 ANQGSEA. This CDR3 has 15 amino acids. The CDR3: CSASRPRSSYNEQFF. The CDR3 coding sequence is TGCAGCGCTTCCCGCCCCCGGAGCTCCTACAATGAGCAGTTCTTC.

This clonotype has only a few counts. The chain couples TRBV15 to TRBJ2-7; D gene ambiguous. The CDR3 length is 13 residues. V lost 0 bases and J 3 bases, leaving 6 bases between the germline ends. From germline, CDR1 is LNHNV and CDR2 YYDKDF (reference sequence). The CDR3 is CATSREGRYEQYF. CDR3 DNA sequence: TGTGCCACCAGCAGAGAAGGCCGCTACGAGCAGTACTTC.

The genes are TRBV30 and TRBJ1-1; D not certain. This CDR3 has 14 residues. The germline V gene encodes CDR1 GTSNPN and CDR2 SVGIG (reference sequence). Deletions cut 4 bases from V and 1 base from J, with 13 bases between. This chain's CDR3 is CAWIPGLTNTEAFF. The CDR3 DNA follows: TGTGCCTGGATTCCCGGACTGACGAACACTGAAGCTTTCTTT.

Ten or more counts support this clonotype. The chain recombines TRBV13 with TRBJ2-5; 10 bases align to TRBD1. Germline-derived CDR1 and CDR2 are PRHDT and FYEKMQ (reference sequence). V lost 3 bases and J lost 2; bases outside the gene matches: 6. The CDR3 consists of 16 residues. The CDR3 sequence is CASSLTGGVGQETQYF. CDR3 nucleotide sequence: TGTGCCAGCAGCTTGACAGGGGGCGTGGGACAAGAGACCCAGTACTTC.

The V and J genes are TRBV20-1 and TRBJ2-5, with D perhaps matching TRBD2 (5 bases). Germline CDR1 is DFQATT and CDR2 is SNEGSKA (reference sequence). CDR3 size: 14 residues. V was clipped by 3 bases and J by 2 bases, with 13 bases between them. The chain's CDR3 is CSASRSGEQETQYF. Written as DNA, the CDR3 is TGCAGTGCTAGCAGAAGCGGCGAGCAAGAGACCCAGTACTTC.